The next 21 T cell receptor beta chains were all read from a single sample in a study of T-cell memory formation after mild COVID-19. Each CDR3 protein is one row after TCRdb ran MiXCR on the 5' RACE reads. The table shows a few hundred thousand distinct CDR3 sequences, with approximately 15% occurring only once. Material for sequencing was PBMCs or a T cell subset sorted from them (not recorded which). Receptors originate from a man between 18 and 35 years old who had mild COVID-19 (a few samples of this study predate the infection). Cell type and time point are not known.

This chain connects TRBV7-3 to TRBJ1-1, with D perhaps TRBD1 (5 bases). CDR1 and CDR2 (germline): SGHTA, FQGTGA. The CDR3 has 15 amino acids. V gave up 4 bases and J gave up 1 base, with 13 bases separating them. The CDR3 loop reads CASSSEVGGNTEAFF. The CDR3 bases are TGTGCCAGCAGCTCCGAAGTGGGGGGGAACACTGAAGCTTTCTTT.

The chain employs TRBV7-6 and TRBJ1-1, with 9 bases matching TRBD1. CDR1 and CDR2 from the germline V gene are SGHVS and FNYEAQ. V lost 5 bases, J lost 4 bases, and 11 bases stayed unmatched. The CDR3 consists of 16 residues. Here the CDR3 reads CASSPNPGQGGTEAFF. CDR3 sequence (DNA): TGTGCCAGCAGCCCCAATCCGGGACAGGGCGGCACTGAAGCTTTCTTT.

This clonotype has only a few counts. The CDR3 DNA follows: TGTGCCAGCGGATGGGGTCAGCCCCAGCATTTT. It encodes CASGWGQPQHF. The V and J genes are TRBV27 and TRBJ1-5; D is unclear. Germline V gene sequence: CDR1 MNHEY, CDR2 SMNVEV (reference sequence). The CDR3 has 11 residues. V gave up 8 bases and J gave up 6 bases, with 8 bases separating them.

The rearrangement uses TRBV4-3 and TRBJ1-4; D uncertain. CDR1 and CDR2 (germline): LGHNA, YSLEER. This CDR3 is 15 amino acids long. V was shortened by 0 bases and J by 0 bases, with 5 bases between the two germline ends. This chain's CDR3 is CASSQDRATNEKLFF. As DNA, the CDR3 is TGCGCCAGCAGCCAAGACCGAGCAACTAATGAAAAACTGTTTTTT.

The J gene is TRBJ2-7, the V gene TRBV3-1, with D perhaps TRBD1 (6 bases). Per the germline V gene, CDR1 is LGHDT and CDR2 is YNNKEL (reference sequence). Trimming cost V 2 bases and J 5 bases, with 16 bases left between them. This CDR3 contains 15 residues. The CDR3 DNA is TGTGCCAGCAGCCAAAACAGGGATACGTTCAACGAGCAGTACTTC. Translation gives CASSQNRDTFNEQYF.

The gene calls are TRBV27 and TRBJ2-6; D call uncertain. This CDR3 is built from 17 residues. Germline assignment: CDR1 MNHEY and CDR2 SMNVEV (reference sequence). Trimming pared 5 bases from V and 0 bases from J, leaving 14 bases between. CDR3 bases: TGTGCCAGCAGTCCCAAGGCAGGTTCCTCTGGGGCCAACGTCCTGACTTTC. Its protein is CASSPKAGSSGANVLTF.

This clonotype was observed at least ten times. The chain links TRBV6-5 to TRBJ1-5; tentatively, D is TRBD1 (5 bases). Germline V gives CDR1 MNHEY, CDR2 SVGAGI. V dropped 1 base and J dropped 5 bases, with 9 bases sitting between them. The CDR3 runs to 14 residues. This CDR3 reads CASSYFGADQPQHF. In DNA, the CDR3 is TGTGCCAGCAGTTACTTCGGGGCTGATCAGCCCCAGCATTTT.

The J gene is TRBJ2-3, the V gene TRBV6-2 or TRBV6-3; 8 nucleotides align to TRBD2. Germline V CDR1 and CDR2: MNHEY, SVGEGT. V lost 6 bases to trimming and J lost 0 bases; unmatched junction nucleotides: 11. This CDR3 is built from 17 residues. The CDR3 loop is CASSPWGSGMSTDTQYF. The CDR3 coding sequence is TGTGCCAGCAGCCCCTGGGGTAGCGGGATGAGCACAGATACGCAGTATTTT.

This rearrangement joins TRBV6-2 or TRBV6-3 to TRBJ1-2; D not resolved. Trimming took 2 bases from V and 10 from J, leaving 20 bases between them. The CDR3 is made up of 15 amino acids. CDR1 is MNHEY and CDR2 is SVGEGT in the germline V gene. For the CDR3, the DNA is TGTGCCAGCAGTTACGTGGCCGAGACCCCTTTCGACTACACCTTC. Its protein product is CASSYVAETPFDYTF.

This clonotype has ten or more counts. This sequence joins TRBV12-3 or TRBV12-4 and TRBJ2-2; 8 bases match TRBD2. V was pared by 3 bases and J by 6 bases, with 9 bases of the junction left unmatched. CDR3 size: 16 residues. The CDR3 nucleotides read TGTGCCAGCAGTTTCTCCGGGACTAGTGGTGCCGGGGAGCTGTTTTTT. Amino acids: CASSFSGTSGAGELFF.

In its sample, this clonotype was seen a few times. This rearrangement joins TRBV28 to TRBJ2-4, with TRBD1 as a possible D gene (6 bases). Trimming pared 4 bases from V and 3 bases from J, leaving 10 bases between. Germline-derived CDR1 and CDR2 are MDHEN and SYDVKM. This CDR3 contains 14 residues. The CDR3 is CASSSVDSKNIQYF. The CDR3 nucleotides are TGTGCCAGCAGTTCCGTGGACAGCAAAAACATTCAGTACTTC.

This chain connects TRBV5-1 to TRBJ2-7, with unresolved D. V lost 2 bases to trimming and J lost 1 base, with 7 bases between them. This CDR3 has 13 amino acids. The germline gives CDR1 SGHRS, CDR2 YFSETQ. As DNA, the CDR3 is TGCGCCAGCAGCTTAGACTTTTCCTACGAGCAGTACTTC. Amino acid sequence: CASSLDFSYEQYF. Based on the CDR3 plus reference TRBV5-1 and TRBJ2-7, the full variable domain is KAGVTQTPRYLIKTRGQQVTLSCSPISGHRSVSWYQQTPGQGLQFLFEYFSETQRNKGNFPGRFSGRQFSNSRSEMNVSTLELGDSALYLCASSLDFSYEQYFGPGTRLTVT.

This clonotype has a handful of counts. V and J are TRBV2 and TRBJ2-3; TRBD2 is a possible D gene (6 bases). CDR3 length: 15 amino acids. V was clipped by 3 bases and J by 6 bases, with 16 bases between them. Germline values: CDR1 SNHLY, CDR2 FYNNEI. Written as DNA, the CDR3 is TGTGCCAGCAGTGACGCTTTGTCGAGCGGGGATACGCAGTATTTT. Translated, it gives CASSDALSSGDTQYF.

The sample holds a few counts of this clonotype. This chain links TRBV18 with TRBJ1-2, with 7 bases fitting TRBD1. Trimming cost V 6 bases and J 3 bases; bases outside gene matches: 4. Per the germline V gene, CDR1 is KGHSH and CDR2 is LQKENI. The CDR3 has 13 amino acids. CDR3 sequence: CASSQGQHYGYTF. CDR3 sequence (DNA): TGTGCCAGCTCGCAGGGACAGCACTATGGCTACACCTTC.

The rearrangement joins TRBV12-3 or TRBV12-4 to TRBJ2-1; no clear D. V gave up 6 bases and J gave up 4 bases, with 7 bases separating them. CDR3 length: 12 residues. CDR3 coding DNA: TGTGCCAGCAGGAGACTGTACAATGAGCAGTTCTTC. It encodes CASRRLYNEQFF.

This clonotype was detected ten times or more. The chain links TRBV12-3 or TRBV12-4 to TRBJ1-5, with TRBD1 identical over 9 bases. The CDR3 runs to 15 residues. V dropped 6 bases and J dropped 7; count of bases not matched to a gene: 10. CDR3 in DNA: TGTGCCAGCAGCCCCTCCGGGACAGGGAGGCAGCCCCAGCATTTT. It translates to CASSPSGTGRQPQHF.

This clonotype was observed a handful of times. The chain combines TRBV18 with TRBJ1-1; D uncertain. The CDR3 has 13 amino acids. V gave up 3 bases and J gave up 1 base, with 6 bases separating them. In germline, CDR1 is KGHSH, CDR2 LQKENI. CDR3 nucleotide sequence: TGTGCCAGCTCACCTCTAGAGAACACTGAAGCTTTCTTT. It translates to CASSPLENTEAFF.

This clonotype has just a few counts. The J gene is TRBJ2-3, the V gene TRBV5-6, with D unclear. CDR3 length equals 13 residues. Germline lookup yields CDR1 SGHDT and CDR2 YYEEEE. Trimming pared 3 bases from V and 4 bases from J, leaving 9 bases between. CDR3 nucleotide sequence: TGTGCCAGCAGCTGGTTAGGGTCAGATACGCAGTATTTT. The encoded protein is CASSWLGSDTQYF.

The chain carries TRBV2 and TRBJ2-7; D may be TRBD1 or TRBD2 (5 bases each). CDR3 length: 12 amino acids. Trimming removed 2 bases from V and 7 bases from J, with 9 bases in between. The V gene's germline CDR1 is SNHLY and CDR2 FYNNEI. CDR3 nucleotides: TGTGCCAGCAGTGAAAGGGACCTGGAGCAGTACGTC. It yields the protein CASSERDLEQYV.

The chain links TRBV10-3 to TRBJ1-5; no clear D gene. Trimming took 4 bases from V and 3 from J, leaving 4 bases between them. Germline V gives CDR1 ENHRY, CDR2 SYGVKD. The CDR3 totals 12 residues. CDR3 coding DNA: TGTGCCATCAGTGGTTCCAATCAGCCCCAGCATTTT. The encoded protein is CAISGSNQPQHF.

The V call is TRBV6-1, the J call TRBJ2-2; 8 bases are a match to TRBD1. This CDR3 region has 15 residues. Losses at the gene ends were 6 bases for V and 4 bases for J; bases not matched to a gene: 7. In germline, CDR1 is MNHNS, CDR2 SASEGT. DNA of the CDR3: TGTGCCAGCAGATACGCAGGGGGCGGCACCGGGGAGCTGTTTTTT. Amino acid sequence: CASRYAGGGTGELFF.